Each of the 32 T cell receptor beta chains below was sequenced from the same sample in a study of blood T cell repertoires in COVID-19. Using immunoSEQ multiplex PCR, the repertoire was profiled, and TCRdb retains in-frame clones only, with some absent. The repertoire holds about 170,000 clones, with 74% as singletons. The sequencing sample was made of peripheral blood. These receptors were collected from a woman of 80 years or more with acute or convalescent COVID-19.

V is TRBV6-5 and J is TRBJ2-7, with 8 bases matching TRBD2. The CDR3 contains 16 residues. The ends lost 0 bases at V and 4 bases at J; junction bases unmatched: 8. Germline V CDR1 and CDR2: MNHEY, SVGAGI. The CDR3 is CASSYSPGRATYEQYF. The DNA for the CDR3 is TGTGCCAGCAGTTACTCTCCCGGGAGGGCCACGTACGAGCAGTACTTC.

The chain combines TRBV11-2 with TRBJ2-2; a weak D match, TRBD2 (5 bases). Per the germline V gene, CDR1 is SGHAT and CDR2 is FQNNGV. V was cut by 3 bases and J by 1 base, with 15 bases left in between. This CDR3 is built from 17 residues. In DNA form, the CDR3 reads TGTGCCAGCAGCTTCTTACTGGACTCCCAGAACACCGGGGAGCTGTTTTTT. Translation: CASSFLLDSQNTGELFF.

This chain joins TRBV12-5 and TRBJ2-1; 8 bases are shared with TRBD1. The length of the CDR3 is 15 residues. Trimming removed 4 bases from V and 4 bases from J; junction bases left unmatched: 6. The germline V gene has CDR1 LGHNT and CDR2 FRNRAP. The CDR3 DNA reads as TGTGCTAGTGGTTCACAGGGGGGTGAGTACAATGAGCAGTTCTTC. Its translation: CASGSQGGEYNEQFF. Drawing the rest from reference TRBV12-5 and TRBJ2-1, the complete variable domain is DARVTQTPRHKVTEMGQEVTMRCQPILGHNTVFWYRQTMMQGLELLAYFRNRAPLDDSGMPKDRFSAEMPDATLATLKIQPSEPRDSAVYFCASGSQGGEYNEQFFGPGTRLTVL.

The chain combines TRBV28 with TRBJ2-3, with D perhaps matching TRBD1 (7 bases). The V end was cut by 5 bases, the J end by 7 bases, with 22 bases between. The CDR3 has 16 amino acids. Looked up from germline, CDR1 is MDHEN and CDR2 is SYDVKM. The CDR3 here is CASSPPRDRRLNTQYF. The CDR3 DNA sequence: TGTGCCAGCAGTCCCCCGCGGGACAGAAGATTAAATACGCAGTATTTT.

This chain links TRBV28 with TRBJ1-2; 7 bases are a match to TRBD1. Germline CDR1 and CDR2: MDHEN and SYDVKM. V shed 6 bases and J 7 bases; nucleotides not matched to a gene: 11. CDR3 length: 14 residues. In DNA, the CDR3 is TGTGCCAGCAGCCGCAGCGGACAGGTGATTGGCTACACCTTC. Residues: CASSRSGQVIGYTF.

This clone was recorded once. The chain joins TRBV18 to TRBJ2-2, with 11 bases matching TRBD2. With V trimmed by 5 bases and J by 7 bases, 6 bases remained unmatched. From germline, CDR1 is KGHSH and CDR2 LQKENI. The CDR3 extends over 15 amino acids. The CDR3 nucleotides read TGTGCCAGCTCATCCGGGACTAGCGGAGACGGGGAGCTGTTTTTT. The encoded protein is CASSSGTSGDGELFF.

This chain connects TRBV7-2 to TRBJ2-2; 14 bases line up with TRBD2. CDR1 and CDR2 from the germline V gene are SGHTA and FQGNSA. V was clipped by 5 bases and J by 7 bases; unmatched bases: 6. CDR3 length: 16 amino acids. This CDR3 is CASSRGLAGVGGELFF. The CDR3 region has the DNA TGTGCCAGCAGCCGGGGACTAGCGGGAGTAGGCGGGGAGCTGTTTTTT.

The CDR3 region is CASGTAVNEKLFF. CDR3 DNA sequence: TGTGCCAGTGGGACAGCAGTTAATGAAAAACTGTTTTTT. The chain combines TRBV27 with TRBJ1-4; 7 nucleotides align to TRBD1. Germline-derived CDR1 and CDR2 are MNHEY and SMNVEV (reference sequence). Trimming took 9 bases from V and 4 from J; bases not matched to a gene: 5. The CDR3 runs 13 residues.

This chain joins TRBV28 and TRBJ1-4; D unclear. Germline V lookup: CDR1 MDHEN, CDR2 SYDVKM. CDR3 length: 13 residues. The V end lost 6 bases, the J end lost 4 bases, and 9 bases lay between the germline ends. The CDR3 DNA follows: TGTGCCAGCAGACGCGGAGTTAATGAAAAACTGTTTTTT. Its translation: CASRRGVNEKLFF.

Here the CDR3 reads CAWSVAFSGRQFF. In nucleotides, the CDR3 is TGTGCCTGGAGTGTAGCTTTTAGCGGGAGGCAGTTCTTC. The chain employs TRBV30 and TRBJ2-1; 9 nucleotides agree with TRBD2. J lost 12 bases, V lost 0 bases, and 6 bases had no gene match. This CDR3 is 13 amino acids long. From germline, CDR1 is GTSNPN and CDR2 SVGIG (reference sequence).

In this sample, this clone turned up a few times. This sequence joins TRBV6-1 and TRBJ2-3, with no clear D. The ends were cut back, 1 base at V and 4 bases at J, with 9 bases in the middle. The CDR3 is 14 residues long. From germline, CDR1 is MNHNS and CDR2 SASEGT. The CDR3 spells CASSEDWSADTQYF. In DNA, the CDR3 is TGTGCCAGCAGTGAAGACTGGAGCGCAGATACGCAGTATTTT.

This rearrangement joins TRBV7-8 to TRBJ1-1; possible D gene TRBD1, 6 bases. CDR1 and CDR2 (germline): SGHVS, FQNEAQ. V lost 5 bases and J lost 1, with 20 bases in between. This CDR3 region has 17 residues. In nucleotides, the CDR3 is TGTGCCAGCAGCCCCGGTTACGGTCGGGACAAGAACACTGAAGCTTTCTTT. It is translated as CASSPGYGRDKNTEAFF. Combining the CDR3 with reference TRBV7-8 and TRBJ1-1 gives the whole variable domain GAGVSQSPRYKVAKRGQDVALRCDPISGHVSLFWYQQALGQGPEFLTYFQNEAQLDKSGLPSDRFFAERPEGSVSTLKIQRTQQEDSAVYLCASSPGYGRDKNTEAFFGQGTRLTVV.

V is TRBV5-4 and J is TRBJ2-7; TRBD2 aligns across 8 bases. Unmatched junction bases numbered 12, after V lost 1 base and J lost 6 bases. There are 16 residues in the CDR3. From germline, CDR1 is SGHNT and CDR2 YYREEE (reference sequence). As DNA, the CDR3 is TGTGCCAGCAGCTTGAACACCGGGACTAGAGTATCCGAGCAGTACTTC. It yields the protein CASSLNTGTRVSEQYF.

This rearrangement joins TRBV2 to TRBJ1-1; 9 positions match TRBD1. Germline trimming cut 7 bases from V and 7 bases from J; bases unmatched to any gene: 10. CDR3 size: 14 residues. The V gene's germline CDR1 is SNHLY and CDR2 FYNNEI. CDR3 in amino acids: CASIKTQGAGEAFF. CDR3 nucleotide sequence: TGTGCCAGCATAAAAACACAGGGGGCAGGTGAAGCTTTCTTT. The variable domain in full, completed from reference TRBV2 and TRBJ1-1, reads EPEVTQTPSHQVTQMGQEVILRCVPISNHLYFYWYRQILGQKVEFLVSFYNNEISEKSEIFDDQFSVERPDGSNFTLKIRSTKLEDSAMYFCASIKTQGAGEAFFGQGTRLTVV.

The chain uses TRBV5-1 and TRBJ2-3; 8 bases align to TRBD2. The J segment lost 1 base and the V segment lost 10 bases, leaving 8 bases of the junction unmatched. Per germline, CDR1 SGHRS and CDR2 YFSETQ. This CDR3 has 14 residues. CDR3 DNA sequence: TGCGCCTCCGGGGGGGGACGAGGCACAGATACGCAGTATTTT. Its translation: CASGGGRGTDTQYF.

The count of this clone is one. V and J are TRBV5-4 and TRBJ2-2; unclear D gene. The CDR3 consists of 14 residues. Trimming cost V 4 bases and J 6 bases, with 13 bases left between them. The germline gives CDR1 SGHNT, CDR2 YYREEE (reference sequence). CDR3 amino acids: CASSLALVAGELFF. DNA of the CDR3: TGTGCCAGCAGCCTTGCTTTGGTAGCCGGGGAGCTGTTTTTT.

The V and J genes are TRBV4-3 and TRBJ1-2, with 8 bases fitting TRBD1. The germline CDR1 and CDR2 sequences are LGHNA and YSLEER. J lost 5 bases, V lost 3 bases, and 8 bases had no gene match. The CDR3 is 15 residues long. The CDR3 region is CASSQSRTGKYGYTF. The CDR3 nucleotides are TGCGCCAGCAGCCAGAGTCGGACAGGGAAATATGGCTACACCTTC.

The CDR3 sequence: CASSFSTGFRYNEQFF. The CDR3 nucleotides read TGCGCCAGCAGCTTCTCTACAGGGTTTCGGTACAATGAGCAGTTCTTC. The chain links TRBV5-1 to TRBJ2-1; maybe TRBD1 (6 bases). In germline, CDR1 is SGHRS, CDR2 YFSETQ. Trimming stripped 2 bases from V and 4 bases from J, with 16 bases between. This CDR3 contains 16 residues.

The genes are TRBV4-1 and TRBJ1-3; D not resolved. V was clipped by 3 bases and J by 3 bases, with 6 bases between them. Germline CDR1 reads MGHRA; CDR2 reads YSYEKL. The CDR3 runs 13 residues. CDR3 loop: CASSQFIGNTIYF. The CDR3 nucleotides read TGCGCCAGCAGCCAGTTCATTGGAAACACCATATATTTT.

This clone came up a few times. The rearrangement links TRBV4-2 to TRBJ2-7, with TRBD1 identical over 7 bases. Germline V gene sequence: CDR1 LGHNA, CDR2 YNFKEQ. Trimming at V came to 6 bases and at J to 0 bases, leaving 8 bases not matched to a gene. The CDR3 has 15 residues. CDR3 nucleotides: TGTGCCAGCAGTTTGAGGGACAGCGACTCCTACGAGCAGTACTTC. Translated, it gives CASSLRDSDSYEQYF.

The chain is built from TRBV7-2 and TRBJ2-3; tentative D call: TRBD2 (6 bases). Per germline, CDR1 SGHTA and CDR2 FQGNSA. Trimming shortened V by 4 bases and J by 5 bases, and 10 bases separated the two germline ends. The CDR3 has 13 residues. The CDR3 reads CASSSLAEDTQYF. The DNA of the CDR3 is TGTGCCAGCAGCTCATTAGCGGAAGATACGCAGTATTTT.

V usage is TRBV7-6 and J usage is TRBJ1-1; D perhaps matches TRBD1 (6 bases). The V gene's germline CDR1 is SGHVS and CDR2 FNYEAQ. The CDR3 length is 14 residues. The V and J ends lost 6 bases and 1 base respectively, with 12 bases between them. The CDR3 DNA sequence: TGTGCCAGCAGTTCGCAACAGGGGAACACTGAAGCTTTCTTT. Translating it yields CASSSQQGNTEAFF.

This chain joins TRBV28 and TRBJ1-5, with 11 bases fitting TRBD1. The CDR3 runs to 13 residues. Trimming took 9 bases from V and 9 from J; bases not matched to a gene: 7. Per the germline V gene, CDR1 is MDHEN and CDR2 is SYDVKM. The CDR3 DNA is TGTGCCAGGTTGGACAGGGGGCTATCGCCCCAGCATTTT. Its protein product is CARLDRGLSPQHF.

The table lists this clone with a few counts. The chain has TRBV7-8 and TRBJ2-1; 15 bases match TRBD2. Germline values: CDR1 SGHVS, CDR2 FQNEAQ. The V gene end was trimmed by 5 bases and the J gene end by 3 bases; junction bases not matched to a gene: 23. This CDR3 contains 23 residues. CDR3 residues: CASSLTAGLAGGRFNRGYNEQFF. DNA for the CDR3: TGTGCCAGCAGCCTCACCGCCGGACTAGCGGGAGGGCGATTTAATAGAGGCTACAATGAGCAGTTCTTC.

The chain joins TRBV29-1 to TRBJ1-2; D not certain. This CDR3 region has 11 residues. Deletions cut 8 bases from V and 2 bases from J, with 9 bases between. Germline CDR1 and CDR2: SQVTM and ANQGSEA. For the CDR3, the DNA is TGCAGCTGTACAGAAAACTATGGCTACACCTTC. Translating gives CSCTENYGYTF.

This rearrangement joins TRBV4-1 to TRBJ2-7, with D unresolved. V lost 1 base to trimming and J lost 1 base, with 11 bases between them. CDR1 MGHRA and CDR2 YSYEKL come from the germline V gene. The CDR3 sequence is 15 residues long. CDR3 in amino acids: CASSQVETHSYEQYF. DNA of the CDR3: TGCGCCAGCAGCCAAGTGGAGACGCATTCCTACGAGCAGTACTTC.

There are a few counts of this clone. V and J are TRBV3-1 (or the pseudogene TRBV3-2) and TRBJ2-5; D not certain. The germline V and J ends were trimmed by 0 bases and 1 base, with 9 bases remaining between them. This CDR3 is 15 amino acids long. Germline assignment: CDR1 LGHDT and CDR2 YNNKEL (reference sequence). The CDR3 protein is CASSQDLQTQETQYF. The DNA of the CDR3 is TGTGCCAGCAGCCAAGATTTACAGACCCAAGAGACCCAGTACTTC.

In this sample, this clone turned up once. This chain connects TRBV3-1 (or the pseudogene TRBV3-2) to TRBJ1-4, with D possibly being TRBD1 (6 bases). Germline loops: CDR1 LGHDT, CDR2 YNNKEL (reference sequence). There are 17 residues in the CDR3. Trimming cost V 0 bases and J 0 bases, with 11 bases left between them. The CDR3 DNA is TGTGCCAGCAGCCAAGATCCGCGACAGGCAACTAATGAAAAACTGTTTTTT. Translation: CASSQDPRQATNEKLFF.

The CDR3 region is CASSFMAGTNEKLFF. Written as DNA, the CDR3 is TGTGCCAGCAGCTTTATGGCAGGGACAAATGAAAAACTGTTTTTT. V gene TRBV7-9 combines with J gene TRBJ1-4; tentative D call: TRBD1 (6 bases). Looked up from germline, CDR1 is SEHNR and CDR2 is FQNEAQ (reference sequence). Trimming took off 3 bases at V and 5 bases at J, with 13 bases between the two ends. The CDR3 runs 15 residues.

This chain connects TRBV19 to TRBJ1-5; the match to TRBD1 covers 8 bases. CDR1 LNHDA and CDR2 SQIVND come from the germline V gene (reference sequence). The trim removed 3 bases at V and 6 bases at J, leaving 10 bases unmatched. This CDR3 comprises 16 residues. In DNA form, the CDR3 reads TGTGCCAGTAGTATTCTTTTGGGGACAGGCTCTCAGCCCCAGCATTTT. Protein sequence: CASSILLGTGSQPQHF. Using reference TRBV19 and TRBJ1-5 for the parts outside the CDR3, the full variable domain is DGGITQSPKYLFRKEGQNVTLSCEQNLNHDAMYWYRQDPGQGLRLIYYSQIVNDFQKGDIAEGYSVSREKKESFPLTVTSAQKNPTAFYLCASSILLGTGSQPQHFGDGTRLSIL.

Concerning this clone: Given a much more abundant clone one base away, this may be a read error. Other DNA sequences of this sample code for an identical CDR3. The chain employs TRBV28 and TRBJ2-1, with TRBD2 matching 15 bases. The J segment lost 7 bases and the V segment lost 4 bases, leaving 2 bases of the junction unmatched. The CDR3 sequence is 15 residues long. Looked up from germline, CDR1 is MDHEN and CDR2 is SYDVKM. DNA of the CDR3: TGTGCCAGCAGTTCCGGGACTAGCGGGAGGAATGAGCAGTTCTTC. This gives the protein CASSSGTSGRNEQFF.

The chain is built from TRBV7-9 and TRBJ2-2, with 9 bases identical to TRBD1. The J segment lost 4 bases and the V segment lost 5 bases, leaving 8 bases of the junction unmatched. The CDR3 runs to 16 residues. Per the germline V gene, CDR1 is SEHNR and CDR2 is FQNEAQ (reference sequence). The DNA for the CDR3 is TGTGCCAGCAGCCCCAGGGGACAGGGCGGCACCGGGGAGCTGTTTTTT. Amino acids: CASSPRGQGGTGELFF. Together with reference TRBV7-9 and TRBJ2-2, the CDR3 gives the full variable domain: DTGVSQNPRHKITKRGQNVTFRCDPISEHNRLYWYRQTLGQGPEFLTYFQNEAQLEKSRLLSDRFSAERPKGSFSTLEIQRTEQGDSAMYLCASSPRGQGGTGELFFGEGSRLTVL.